The 32 T cell receptor beta chains listed next were all sequenced from one sample in a study of cytomegalovirus exposure and HLA in healthy donors. PCR used 60 Vbeta primers and 13 Jbeta primers. Data came from immunoSEQ multiplex PCR; TCRdb stores just in-frame clones and leaves some out. Of 120,000 to 150,000 clones in the sample, over 70% were seen once. Sequences were obtained from PBMCs. These receptors all stem from a man aged 18 to 35 in good health and CMV-seronegative.

This clone has just a few counts. The gene calls are TRBV2 and TRBJ1-5; TRBD1 aligns across 7 bases. V trimming: 4 bases; J trimming: 1 base; junction bases outside the gene matches: 1. Germline lookup yields CDR1 SNHLY and CDR2 FYNNEI. The CDR3 loop spans 14 amino acids. The CDR3 DNA reads as TGTGCCAGCAGTGCACAGGGGAGCAATCAGCCCCAGCATTTT. This encodes CASSAQGSNQPQHF.

The chain carries TRBV5-1 and TRBJ1-2; 9 nucleotides agree with TRBD1. Germline CDR1 reads SGHRS; CDR2 reads YFSETQ. Unmatched junction bases numbered 9, after V lost 4 bases and J lost 5 bases. This CDR3 contains 15 residues. As DNA, the CDR3 is TGCGCCAGCAGCCTTACAGGGGGCATTGGGTATGGCTACACCTTC. Translation: CASSLTGGIGYGYTF.

This chain joins TRBV30 and TRBJ1-4; 9 bases are shared with TRBD1. V lost 3 bases, J lost 0 bases, and 8 bases stayed unmatched. Per germline, CDR1 GTSNPN and CDR2 SVGIG (reference sequence). CDR3 size: 17 residues. The CDR3 region is CAWSGRTGEATNEKLFF. The CDR3 DNA is TGTGCCTGGAGCGGAAGGACAGGGGAGGCAACTAATGAAAAACTGTTTTTT.

V gene TRBV2 combines with J gene TRBJ1-3; D possibly corresponds to TRBD1 (6 bases). The ends were cut back, 7 bases at V and 2 bases at J, with 15 bases in the middle. The germline V gene encodes CDR1 SNHLY and CDR2 FYNNEI. The CDR3 is made up of 15 amino acids. CDR3 DNA: TGTGCCAGCACTTGGCTGAAGGGGGCTGGAAACACCATATATTTT. Protein product: CASTWLKGAGNTIYF.

As for this clone: One end of the junction is discordant with germline, which a read error may explain. The chain links TRBV6-5 to TRBJ2-5, with a weak D call TRBD1 (6 bases). The germline gives CDR1 MNHEY, CDR2 SVGAGI. This CDR3 has 14 residues. The CDR3 bases are TGTGCCAGCAGTTACTTTCAGGGACAAGAGACCCGGTACTTC. Translating it yields CASSYFQGQETRYF.

This rearrangement joins TRBV5-1 to TRBJ1-4; D uncertain. V lost 0 bases to trimming and J lost 4 bases, with 10 bases between them. From germline, CDR1 is SGHRS and CDR2 YFSETQ. This CDR3 is 15 amino acids long. CDR3 amino acids: CASSLEGGYNEKLFF. CDR3 bases: TGCGCCAGCAGCTTGGAAGGCGGCTATAATGAAAAACTGTTTTTT.

The V gene is TRBV7-8, the J gene TRBJ2-5; TRBD1 is a possible D gene (6 bases). CDR1 SGHVS and CDR2 FQNEAQ come from the germline V gene. The CDR3 length is 15 residues. V was clipped by 2 bases and J by 1 base, with 11 bases between them. This chain's CDR3 is CASSLPLGAQETQYF. The DNA of the CDR3 is TGTGCCAGCAGCTTACCCCTGGGGGCCCAAGAGACCCAGTACTTC.

A remark on this clone: Other nucleotide sequences from this sample produce the same CDR3. The chain carries TRBV11-1 and TRBJ1-1, with TRBD1 matching over 8 bases. Germline assignment: CDR1 SGHAT and CDR2 FQDESV (reference sequence). V dropped 1 base and J dropped 12; count of bases not matched to a gene: 4. The CDR3 loop spans 12 amino acids. The CDR3 sequence: CASSLGTGITFF. The CDR3 nucleotides read TGTGCCAGCAGCTTAGGGACAGGGATAACTTTCTTT.

The chain recombines TRBV2 with TRBJ2-7; 8 nucleotides line up with TRBD1. Germline V gene sequence: CDR1 SNHLY, CDR2 FYNNEI. With 7 bases clipped from V and 7 bases from J, the junction kept 6 bases outside the gene matches. The CDR3 has 12 amino acids. The CDR3, as DNA: TGTGCCAGCATCCAGGGGGCGAGGGAGCAGTACTTC. It translates to CASIQGAREQYF.

This clone was observed a few times. V and J are TRBV6-6 and TRBJ2-7; 7 bases map to TRBD1. The CDR3 extends over 13 amino acids. Germline CDR1 is MNHNY and CDR2 is SVGAGI (reference sequence). V lost 6 bases, J lost 1 base, and 3 bases stayed unmatched. The CDR3: CASRQGISYEQYF. Here the CDR3 DNA reads TGTGCCAGCAGACAGGGGATTTCCTACGAGCAGTACTTC.

This clone came up a few times. CDR3: CATGQNYNSPLHF. CDR3 DNA sequence: TGTGCCACCGGACAGAATTATAATTCACCCCTCCACTTT. The genes are TRBV2 and TRBJ1-6; D may be TRBD1 (6 bases). The CDR3 contains 13 residues. V lost 10 bases and J 4 bases, leaving 11 bases between the germline ends. Germline CDR1 and CDR2: SNHLY and FYNNEI.

Written as DNA, the CDR3 is TGTGCCAGCAGCTTAGACAGGGTGGATCAGCCCCAGCATTTT. Translation: CASSLDRVDQPQHF. J is TRBJ1-5 and V is TRBV7-2; TRBD1 is a possible D gene (6 bases). Trimming stripped 1 base from V and 5 bases from J, with 9 bases between. The CDR3 covers 14 residues. CDR1 and CDR2 (germline): SGHTA, FQGNSA.

The CDR3, as DNA: TGTGCCAGCAGTGAGACAGGGATATATGGCTACACCTTC. Residues: CASSETGIYGYTF. V is TRBV2 and J is TRBJ1-2; 7 bases map to TRBD1. The germline V gene has CDR1 SNHLY and CDR2 FYNNEI. CDR3 length equals 13 residues. After removal of 3 bases from V and 5 bases from J, the junction contained 3 bases not matched to a gene.

The chain is built from TRBV19 and TRBJ2-2; possible D gene TRBD1, 5 bases. Trimming removed 5 bases at V and 5 bases at J, with 12 bases between. Germline assignment: CDR1 LNHDA and CDR2 SQIVND (reference sequence). This CDR3 has 14 amino acids. CDR3: CASSFQGSTGELFF. CDR3 coding DNA: TGTGCCAGTAGTTTCCAGGGTAGTACCGGGGAGCTGTTTTTT.

A note on this clone: Germline is not matched at one junction end, which may reflect a read error. The chain combines TRBV7-7 with TRBJ2-5, with 10 positions matching TRBD2. The CDR3 runs 14 residues. Germline CDR1 and CDR2: SSHAT and FNYEAQ (reference sequence). The CDR3 reads CASSPGLASETQYF. DNA for the CDR3: TGTGCTAGCAGCCCGGGACTAGCGTCAGAGACCCAGTACTTC.

V is TRBV11-1 and J is TRBJ2-6, with D maybe TRBD2 (5 bases). CDR3 length equals 15 residues. V lost 5 bases, J lost 0 bases, and 8 bases lay in between. The germline gives CDR1 SGHAT, CDR2 FQDESV (reference sequence). CDR3 DNA sequence: TGTGCCAGCAGCGCGGGCGGCTCTGGGGCCAACGTCCTGACTTTC. This encodes CASSAGGSGANVLTF.

This clone was observed a single time. The genes are TRBV5-1 and TRBJ2-5; 7 nucleotides align to TRBD1. Unmatched junction bases numbered 7, after V lost 9 bases and J lost 2 bases. The CDR3 spans 13 residues. Germline CDR1 is SGHRS and CDR2 is YFSETQ. CDR3: CANKAGGQETQYF. CDR3 nucleotide sequence: TGCGCCAACAAAGCAGGGGGTCAAGAGACCCAGTACTTC.

This chain joins TRBV5-4 and TRBJ2-7; 10 bases are a match to TRBD2. CDR3 length: 14 residues. J lost 0 bases, V lost 3 bases, and 0 bases had no gene match. Per germline, CDR1 SGHNT and CDR2 YYREEE (reference sequence). The CDR3 spells CASSSSGSSYEQYF. For the CDR3, the DNA is TGTGCCAGCAGCTCTAGCGGGAGCTCCTACGAGCAGTACTTC.

J is TRBJ2-5 and V is TRBV7-9, with TRBD2 matching over 13 bases. The ends lost 2 bases at V and 4 bases at J; junction bases unmatched: 4. The CDR3 consists of 16 residues. Looked up from germline, CDR1 is SEHNR and CDR2 is FQNEAQ (reference sequence). The CDR3 loop is CASSLKTSGGSETQYF. Written as DNA, the CDR3 is TGTGCCAGCAGCTTAAAGACTAGCGGGGGGTCAGAGACCCAGTACTTC.

This clone was detected only a few times. The chain carries TRBV27 and TRBJ2-5; 10 bases map to TRBD1. Germline CDR1 MNHEY, CDR2 SMNVEV (reference sequence). The V segment lost 5 bases and the J segment 5 bases; nucleotides outside the gene matches: 17. The CDR3 has 18 amino acids. For the CDR3, the DNA is TGTGCCAGCAGTCCTAAAAAGATCGGACAGGGGGAAGCTGAGACCCAGTACTTC. Amino acid sequence: CASSPKKIGQGEAETQYF.

This clone was observed a handful of times. The V call is TRBV4-3, the J call TRBJ1-5; TRBD1 matches 7 bases. CDR1 LGHNA and CDR2 YSLEER come from the germline V gene. The CDR3 runs to 13 residues. V dropped 2 bases and J dropped 11; count of bases not matched to a gene: 6. The CDR3 spells CASSQNAQGAQHF. CDR3 DNA sequence: TGCGCCAGCAGCCAAAACGCCCAGGGGGCCCAGCATTTT.

The V gene is TRBV12-5, the J gene TRBJ1-1; D is unresolved. This CDR3 is built from 15 residues. V gave up 7 bases and J gave up 0 bases, with 15 bases separating them. Germline-derived CDR1 and CDR2 are LGHNT and FRNRAP. This CDR3 is CASVPRPGMNTEAFF. As DNA, the CDR3 is TGTGCTAGTGTCCCCAGGCCAGGTATGAACACTGAAGCTTTCTTT. Filled out from reference TRBV12-5 and TRBJ1-1, the complete variable domain reads DARVTQTPRHKVTEMGQEVTMRCQPILGHNTVFWYRQTMMQGLELLAYFRNRAPLDDSGMPKDRFSAEMPDATLATLKIQPSEPRDSAVYFCASVPRPGMNTEAFFGQGTRLTVV.

The genes are TRBV7-9 and TRBJ1-2, with TRBD1 as a possible D gene (5 bases). Trimming removed 1 base at V and 14 bases at J, with 17 bases between. The CDR3 consists of 13 residues. The germline V gene encodes CDR1 SEHNR and CDR2 FQNEAQ (reference sequence). The CDR3 coding sequence is TGTGCCAGCAGCTTAGGGGGGGACCCCCTTATTACCTTC. Translating gives CASSLGGDPLITF.

The chain uses TRBV5-6 and TRBJ2-1, with 8 bases lining up with TRBD1. The germline V gene has CDR1 SGHDT and CDR2 YYEEEE. J lost 2 bases, V lost 3 bases, and 7 bases had no gene match. The CDR3 runs to 16 residues. CDR3 DNA sequence: TGTGCCAGCAGCTGGGTTCAGGGGGCCCCCTACAATGAGCAGTTCTTC. It yields the protein CASSWVQGAPYNEQFF. Full variable domain (remainder filled in from reference TRBV5-6 and TRBJ2-1): DAGVTQSPTHLIKTRGQQVTLRCSPKSGHDTVSWYQQALGQGPQFIFQYYEEEERQRGNFPDRFSGHQFPNYSSELNVNALLLGDSALYLCASSWVQGAPYNEQFFGPGTRLTVL.

The chain is built from TRBV4-1 and TRBJ2-1; TRBD2 aligns across 11 bases. V gave up 7 bases and J gave up 4 bases; unmatched junction bases: 3. Germline CDR1 reads MGHRA; CDR2 reads YSYEKL. This CDR3 spans 14 amino acids. The CDR3 loop reads CASTRTSGYNEQFF. The CDR3 DNA reads as TGCGCCAGCACCCGGACTAGCGGGTACAATGAGCAGTTCTTC.

The chain joins TRBV9 to TRBJ1-4, with D tentatively TRBD1 (6 bases). Trimming took off 2 bases at V and 7 bases at J, with 9 bases between the two ends. The length of the CDR3 is 13 residues. Germline CDR1 reads SGDLS; CDR2 reads YYNGEE. Here the CDR3 reads CASSVGAGEKLFF. The CDR3 bases are TGTGCCAGCAGCGTGGGGGCCGGTGAAAAACTGTTTTTT. The full variable domain, in which reference TRBV9 and TRBJ1-4 provide the parts outside the CDR3, is DSGVTQTPKHLITATGQRVTLRCSPRSGDLSVYWYQQSLDQGLQFLIQYYNGEERAKGNILERFSAQQFPDLHSELNLSSLELGDSALYFCASSVGAGEKLFFGSGTQLSVL.

The chain combines TRBV9 with TRBJ1-5, with D possibly TRBD1 on 5 matching bases. V shed 0 bases and J shed 4 bases, with 11 bases lying between them. The germline CDR1 and CDR2 sequences are SGDLS and YYNGEE. This CDR3 has 15 residues. This CDR3 is CASSVGRPGNQPQHF. The DNA for the CDR3 is TGTGCCAGCAGCGTAGGCAGGCCAGGGAATCAGCCCCAGCATTTT.

This rearrangement joins TRBV6-6 to TRBJ1-6; 9 bases map to TRBD1. With V trimmed by 0 bases and J by 3 bases, 0 bases remained unmatched. Germline V gives CDR1 MNHNY, CDR2 SVGAGI (reference sequence). The CDR3 covers 16 residues. This chain's CDR3 is CASSYSTGGYNSPLHF. CDR3 sequence (DNA): TGTGCCAGCAGTTACTCGACAGGGGGCTATAATTCACCCCTCCACTTT.

This clone appeared a single time. The J gene is TRBJ1-2, the V gene TRBV5-4; D is unclear. Germline CDR1 and CDR2: SGHNT and YYREEE (reference sequence). V lost 0 bases and J lost 1, with 10 bases in between. The CDR3 has 15 amino acids. CDR3 sequence (DNA): TGTGCCAGCAGCTTGGGAGAGGGAGGTAACTATGGCTACACCTTC. It translates to CASSLGEGGNYGYTF.

The chain carries TRBV9 and TRBJ1-2, with TRBD1 as a possible D gene (5 bases). Trimming left V 0 bases short and J 0 bases short, with 9 bases between. The CDR3 runs to 15 residues. The germline V gene has CDR1 SGDLS and CDR2 YYNGEE. CDR3 nucleotides: TGTGCCAGCAGCGTAGGTGAGACAGCTAACTATGGCTACACCTTC. Translation gives CASSVGETANYGYTF.

V usage is TRBV4-3 and J usage is TRBJ2-1, with TRBD2 matching over 15 bases. The V gene end was trimmed by 4 bases and the J gene end by 13 bases; junction bases not matched to a gene: 8. Germline CDR1 is LGHNA and CDR2 is YSLEER. This CDR3 has 15 amino acids. CDR3 in amino acids: CASSPSGTSGGRQFF. CDR3 DNA: TGCGCCAGCAGCCCCTCGGGGACTAGCGGGGGGCGCCAGTTCTTC.

CDR3 coding DNA: TGTGCCAGCAGCTTCCCTTACACCGGGGAGCTGTTTTTT. This gives the protein CASSFPYTGELFF. V usage is TRBV5-6 and J usage is TRBJ2-2; D uncertain. Trimming took off 2 bases at V and 3 bases at J, with 5 bases between the two ends. The CDR3 covers 13 residues. Germline V gene sequence: CDR1 SGHDT, CDR2 YYEEEE.